This T cell receptor beta chain was sequenced during a study of metastatic and nonmetastatic thyroid tumors. Study-level background: The comparison covered peripheral blood and tumor or nodule tissue in malignant and benign thyroid patients.

TCRdb re-called clones via MiXCR from the PCR reads. The table lists 15,000 to 25,000 clones, roughly 27% of them singletons. Deletions cut 5 bases from V and 1 base from J, with 7 bases between. The CDR3 is 13 amino acids. The V gene's germline CDR1 is KGHDR and CDR2 SFDVKD. No treatment had been given to any patient before thyroid surgery. This clone was detected a few times. The J gene is TRBJ2-5, the V gene TRBV24-1, with D possibly matching TRBD1 (5 bases). The receptor's source is a male donor with papillary thyroid cancer or a benign thyroid nodule (not recorded which). Some clones in this sample may be carry-over from other donors' samples. Sequencing used blood. The CDR3 reads CATSGQGQETQYF. The DNA for the CDR3 is TGTGCCACCAGTGGGCAGGGCCAAGAGACCCAGTACTTC.